A single sample is the source of the 21 T cell receptor beta chains below, sequenced in a study of blood T cell repertoires in COVID-19. Sequencing was performed with immunoSEQ multiplex PCR; in TCRdb, only in-frame clones are kept and a portion is missing. The table includes some 160,000 clones, over 80% detected once. Material: PBMCs or T cells enriched from blood (not recorded which). The source is a middle-aged woman who had recovered from COVID-19.

The chain carries TRBV9 and TRBJ2-3, with 9 positions matching TRBD2. The CDR3 is 16 residues long. With 5 bases clipped from V and 3 bases from J, the junction kept 10 bases outside the gene matches. Germline lookup yields CDR1 SGDLS and CDR2 YYNGEE. DNA of the CDR3: TGTGCCAGCAGTGATGGCGGGAGGGCCTATACAGATACGCAGTATTTT. Residues: CASSDGGRAYTDTQYF. The full variable domain, rest sourced from reference TRBV9 and TRBJ2-3, is DSGVTQTPKHLITATGQRVTLRCSPRSGDLSVYWYQQSLDQGLQFLIQYYNGEERAKGNILERFSAQQFPDLHSELNLSSLELGDSALYFCASSDGGRAYTDTQYFGPGTRLTVL.

The rearrangement joins TRBV27 to TRBJ2-7, with TRBD1 matching over 9 bases. The V segment lost 5 bases and the J segment 4 bases; nucleotides outside the gene matches: 3. CDR1 and CDR2 (germline): MNHEY, SMNVEV (reference sequence). The CDR3 is 13 residues long. The CDR3 protein is CASSRQGGYEQYF. CDR3 DNA sequence: TGTGCCAGCAGTCGACAGGGGGGGTACGAGCAGTACTTC.

This chain connects TRBV18 to TRBJ2-2; perhaps TRBD2 as D (6 bases). The CDR3 runs to 16 residues. V lost 2 bases and J lost 2, with 12 bases in between. CDR1 is KGHSH, CDR2 LQKENI, per germline. CDR3 sequence reads: CASSPIPGENTGELFF. In nucleotides, the CDR3 is TGTGCCAGCTCACCAATTCCGGGGGAAAACACCGGGGAGCTGTTTTTT.

This chain uses TRBV11-2 with TRBJ2-1; TRBD2 might be the D (5 bases). The V and J ends lost 5 bases and 8 bases respectively, with 13 bases between them. The CDR3 contains 13 residues. Germline V gene lookup returns CDR1 SGHAT and CDR2 FQNNGV. CDR3 bases: TGTGCCAGCAGCGACTATTCGAATGATGAGCAGTTCTTC. Its translation: CASSDYSNDEQFF.

This clone has just one count. This chain connects TRBV2 to TRBJ1-4; TRBD1 agrees at 7 bases. The CDR3 is made up of 12 amino acids. CDR1 and CDR2 from the germline V gene are SNHLY and FYNNEI. V gave up 3 bases and J gave up 11 bases; unmatched junction bases: 3. The CDR3 here is CASSEMTGKLFF. In DNA form, the CDR3 reads TGTGCCAGCAGTGAGATGACAGGGAAACTGTTTTTT.

In this sample, this clone turned up a few times. V gene TRBV29-1 combines with J gene TRBJ2-1; 9 nucleotides match TRBD2. Looked up from germline, CDR1 is SQVTM and CDR2 is ANQGSEA. CDR3 length: 11 amino acids. The V segment lost 4 bases and the J segment 13 bases; nucleotides outside the gene matches: 5. The CDR3 DNA is TGCAGCGTTGCTCTAGCGGGGAACCAGTTCTTC. Its translation: CSVALAGNQFF.

The V and J genes are TRBV7-6 and TRBJ2-1; a possible D gene is TRBD2 (6 bases). CDR3 length equals 17 residues. V was trimmed by 4 bases and J by 6 bases, leaving 22 bases between them. Germline lookup yields CDR1 SGHVS and CDR2 FNYEAQ. CDR3 nucleotide sequence: TGTGCCAGCAGCTCATTTGGTGGGGCGGGGTTAGGCAATGAGCAGTTCTTC. It is translated as CASSSFGGAGLGNEQFF.

This chain uses TRBV24-1 with TRBJ2-3; unclear D gene. Germline values: CDR1 KGHDR, CDR2 SFDVKD. The CDR3 has 13 amino acids. Trimming took 9 bases from V and 0 from J, leaving 9 bases between them. DNA for the CDR3: TGTGCCACCGGAGACGCTAGCACAGATACGCAGTATTTT. Its translation is CATGDASTDTQYF.

This chain uses TRBV9 with TRBJ2-7; 11 nucleotides line up with TRBD2. Germline V gene lookup returns CDR1 SGDLS and CDR2 YYNGEE. The CDR3 runs 15 residues. Unmatched junction bases numbered 5, after V lost 4 bases and J lost 2 bases. In DNA form, the CDR3 reads TGTGCCAGCAGCACCCTAGCGGGGGGCCCCTACGAGCAGTACTTC. The encoded protein is CASSTLAGGPYEQYF.

The chain is built from TRBV19 and TRBJ2-2; possibly TRBD2 for D (6 bases). This CDR3 region has 15 residues. Trimming pared 4 bases from V and 6 bases from J, leaving 15 bases between. Germline CDR1 and CDR2: LNHDA and SQIVND (reference sequence). The CDR3 protein is CASSRFGGGSGELFF. The CDR3 DNA reads as TGTGCCAGTAGTAGGTTTGGCGGAGGGTCCGGGGAGCTGTTTTTT.

The rearrangement links TRBV19 to TRBJ2-1; D remains ambiguous. CDR1 and CDR2 (germline): LNHDA, SQIVND (reference sequence). The CDR3 loop spans 14 amino acids. V was shortened by 3 bases and J by 4 bases, with 10 bases between the two germline ends. The CDR3, as DNA: TGTGCCAGTAGTATCCGAGAGTTTTACAATGAGCAGTTCTTC. Its translation is CASSIREFYNEQFF.

This clone has a single count. The genes are TRBV9 and TRBJ2-2; D perhaps matches TRBD2 (5 bases). The CDR3 length is 16 residues. CDR1 and CDR2 from the germline V gene are SGDLS and YYNGEE. V was clipped by 0 bases and J by 0 bases, with 9 bases between them. CDR3 in amino acids: CASSVDGSANTGELFF. Here the CDR3 DNA reads TGTGCCAGCAGCGTAGATGGTAGCGCGAACACCGGGGAGCTGTTTTTT.

The rearrangement uses TRBV5-1 and TRBJ2-3, with D perhaps TRBD1 (6 bases). Germline CDR1 SGHRS, CDR2 YFSETQ. V was shortened by 4 bases and J by 4 bases, with 13 bases between the two germline ends. The CDR3 sequence is 14 residues long. CDR3 sequence: CASSGGQLSDTQYF. The CDR3 DNA reads TGCGCCAGCAGCGGAGGACAGTTATCAGATACGCAGTATTTT.

This clone showed up just a few times. The J gene is TRBJ2-3, the V gene TRBV27; no clear D. Trimming stripped 8 bases from V and 5 bases from J, with 17 bases between. Per the germline V gene, CDR1 is MNHEY and CDR2 is SMNVEV (reference sequence). CDR3 length equals 14 residues. CDR3 in DNA: TGTGCCAGCGTTGAACTTGGAGCAGAAGATACGCAGTATTTT. Translation gives CASVELGAEDTQYF.

The chain is built from TRBV4-1 and TRBJ2-7; TRBD2 matches 11 bases. Trimming at V came to 1 base and at J to 1 base, leaving 6 bases not matched to a gene. This CDR3 comprises 17 residues. Per germline, CDR1 MGHRA and CDR2 YSYEKL. The CDR3 nucleotides read TGCGCCAGCAGCCAAGTTTACGGACTAGCGGGTTCCTACGAGCAGTACTTC. This sequence encodes CASSQVYGLAGSYEQYF.

The chain couples TRBV6-5 to TRBJ1-5; tentatively, D is TRBD1 (5 bases). The germline V gene has CDR1 MNHEY and CDR2 SVGAGI. This CDR3 has 12 residues. Trimming took off 6 bases at V and 11 bases at J, with 14 bases between the two ends. CDR3 bases: TGTGCCAGCAGCCTTGGGGGGGAAGCCCAGCATTTT. This translates into CASSLGGEAQHF.

The CDR3 sequence is CASSRLTDRLYGYTF. CDR3 coding DNA: TGTGCCAGCAGTAGGCTCACTGACAGATTGTATGGCTACACCTTC. This chain uses TRBV6-5 with TRBJ1-2, with D possibly TRBD1 on 5 matching bases. V lost 5 bases and J lost 5, with 18 bases in between. Looked up from germline, CDR1 is MNHEY and CDR2 is SVGAGI. The length of the CDR3 is 15 residues.

The chain joins TRBV2 to TRBJ1-5; perhaps TRBD1 as D (6 bases). Germline V lookup: CDR1 SNHLY, CDR2 FYNNEI. V was shortened by 4 bases and J by 3 bases, with 10 bases between the two germline ends. The CDR3 runs 14 residues. This chain's CDR3 is CASSVGTYNQPQHF. CDR3 bases: TGTGCCAGCAGTGTAGGGACATACAATCAGCCCCAGCATTTT.

The chain has TRBV2 and TRBJ1-1; tentative D call: TRBD1 (6 bases). Per germline, CDR1 SNHLY and CDR2 FYNNEI. V was cut by 4 bases and J by 7 bases, with 13 bases left in between. The CDR3 is 13 residues long. The CDR3 bases are TGTGCCAGCAGTGTAAGGACAGCCATTGAAGCTTTCTTT. Amino acid sequence: CASSVRTAIEAFF.

The gene calls are TRBV11-2 and TRBJ2-3; 7 bases align to TRBD2. The germline gives CDR1 SGHAT, CDR2 FQNNGV. After removal of 7 bases from V and 2 bases from J, the junction contained 9 bases not matched to a gene. This CDR3 is 15 amino acids long. The CDR3 nucleotides read TGTGCCAGCACCGATGGGGGGAGGGTCACAGATACGCAGTATTTT. This gives the protein CASTDGGRVTDTQYF.

CDR3 in amino acids: CASSQVSISRDRGIGLNTEAFF. The CDR3 DNA reads TGCGCCAGCAGCCAAGTTTCCATTTCCCGGGACAGGGGAATCGGGCTGAACACTGAAGCTTTCTTT. The chain combines TRBV4-1 with TRBJ1-1, with 10 bases aligning to TRBD1. Per the germline V gene, CDR1 is MGHRA and CDR2 is YSYEKL. The CDR3 has 22 residues. V lost 1 base to trimming and J lost 0 bases; unmatched junction nucleotides: 20.